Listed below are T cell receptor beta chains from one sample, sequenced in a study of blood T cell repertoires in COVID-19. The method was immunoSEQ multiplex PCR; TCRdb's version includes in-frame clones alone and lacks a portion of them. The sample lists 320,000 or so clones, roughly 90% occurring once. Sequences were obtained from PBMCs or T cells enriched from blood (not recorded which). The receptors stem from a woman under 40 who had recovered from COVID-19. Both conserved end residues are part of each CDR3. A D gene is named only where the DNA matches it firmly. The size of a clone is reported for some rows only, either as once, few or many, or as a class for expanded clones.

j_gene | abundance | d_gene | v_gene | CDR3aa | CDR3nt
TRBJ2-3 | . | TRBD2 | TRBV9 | CASSAWALAGVTDTQYF | TGTGCCAGCAGCGCCTGGGCACTAGCGGGGGTCACAGATACGCAGTATTTT
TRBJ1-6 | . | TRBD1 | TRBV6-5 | CASTGTDYSPLHF | TGTGCCAGCACCGGGACAGATTATTCACCCCTCCACTTT
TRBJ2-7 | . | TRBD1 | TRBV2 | CASSVWDRGQSEQYF | TGTGCCAGCAGTGTGTGGGACAGGGGGCAAAGCGAGCAGTACTTC
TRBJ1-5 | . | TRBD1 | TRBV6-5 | CASSPTGRSGQPQHF | TGTGCCAGCAGTCCGACAGGGAGGTCCGGTCAGCCCCAGCATTTT
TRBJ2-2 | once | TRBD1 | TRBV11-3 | CASSLDLLIGQGTGELFF | TGTGCCAGCAGCTTAGATCTCTTGATAGGACAGGGCACCGGGGAGCTGTTTTTT
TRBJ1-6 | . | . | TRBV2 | CASRAWLSPNSPLHF | TGTGCCAGCAGGGCCTGGTTGTCCCCAAATTCACCCCTCCACTTT
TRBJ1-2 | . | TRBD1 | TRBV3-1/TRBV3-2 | CASSQRQGNYGYTF | TGTGCCAGCAGCCAGAGACAGGGGAACTATGGCTACACCTTC
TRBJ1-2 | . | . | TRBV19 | CASTTHRGADYGYTF | TGTGCCAGTACCACTCACCGGGGGGCCGACTATGGCTACACCTTC
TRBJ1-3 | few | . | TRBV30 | CAVKSLGRGRNTIYF | TGTGCGGTCAAGTCCTTGGGGAGGGGGAGAAACACCATATATTTT
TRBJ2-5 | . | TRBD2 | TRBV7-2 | CASSRTSGETQYF | TGTGCCAGCAGCAGGACTAGCGGAGAGACCCAGTACTTC
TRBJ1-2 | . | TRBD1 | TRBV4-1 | CASSQGQGYGYTF | TGCGCCAGCAGCCAAGGACAGGGGTATGGCTACACCTTC
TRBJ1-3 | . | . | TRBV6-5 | CASSSREFSGNTIYF | TGTGCCAGCAGTTCCAGGGAATTCTCTGGAAACACCATATATTTT
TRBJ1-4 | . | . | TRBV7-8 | CASSRGRGERGEKLFF | TGTGCCAGCAGCCGGGGGCGGGGGGAAAGGGGTGAAAAACTGTTTTTT
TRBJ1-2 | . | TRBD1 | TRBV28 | CASAPGGRDNYGYTF | TGTGCCAGCGCTCCAGGGGGTAGAGATAACTATGGCTACACCTTC
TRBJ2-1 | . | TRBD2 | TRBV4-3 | CASSQGWPQLAGVGNEQFF | TGCGCCAGCAGCCAAGGGTGGCCCCAGTTAGCGGGAGTGGGTAATGAGCAGTTCTTC
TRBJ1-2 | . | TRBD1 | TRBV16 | CASSSPDRGGNYGYTF | TGTGCCAGCAGCTCACCGGACAGGGGGGGAAACTATGGCTACACCTTC
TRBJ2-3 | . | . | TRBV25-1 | CASSKAGGGDTQYF | TGTGCCAGCAGCAAGGCAGGAGGTGGAGATACGCAGTATTTT
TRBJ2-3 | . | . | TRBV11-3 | CASSLSSTDTQYF | TGTGCCAGCAGCCTCTCTAGCACAGATACGCAGTATTTT
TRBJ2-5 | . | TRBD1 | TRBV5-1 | CASSGDRAGETQYF | TGCGCCAGCAGCGGGGACAGGGCTGGGGAGACCCAGTACTTC
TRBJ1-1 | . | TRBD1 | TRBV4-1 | CASSQDLETGGWKAFF | TGCGCCAGCAGCCAAGATTTGGAGACAGGGGGATGGAAAGCTTTCTTT
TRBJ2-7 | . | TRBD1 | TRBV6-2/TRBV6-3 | CASSPDRGRGSEQYF | TGTGCCAGCAGTCCCGACAGGGGGCGCGGGTCCGAGCAGTACTTC